This is a list of T cell receptor beta chains from one sample in a study of tumor-infiltrating lymphocytes in primary liver carcinoma. One entry per CDR3 protein, called by TCRdb with MiXCR from the multiplex PCR reads. Of approximately 330,000 distinct CDR3 sequences listed, around 60% are singletons. Material for sequencing was peripheral blood. These receptors were obtained from a man aged 40-49 years with primary liver carcinoma and hepatitis B virus infection. CDR3s include the opening cysteine and the closing phenylalanine or tryptophan. A D gene is named only where the DNA matches it firmly. Clone size is not always given. Where it is, it says once, few, many or a class for expanded clones.

D gene | J gene | clone size | V gene | CDR3 DNA | CDR3 protein
- | TRBJ1-5 | - | TRBV25-1 | TGTGCCAGCAGTGAATTGGGGAACAATCAGCCCCAGCATTTT | CASSELGNNQPQHF
TRBD1 | TRBJ1-2 | many | TRBV29-1 | TGCAGCGTCGGGACAGGGAACTATGGCTACACCTTC | CSVGTGNYGYTF
- | TRBJ1-1 | - | TRBV2 | TGTGCCAGCAAGCACCGGGACGGGAACACTGAAGCTTTCTTT | CASKHRDGNTEAFF
TRBD1 | TRBJ2-1 | once | TRBV29-1 | TGCATCGTCCGGACAGGGGGGTCTTACAATGAGCAGTTATTC | CIVRTGGSYNEQLF
- | TRBJ1-2 | - | TRBV20-1 | TGCAGTGCTAGGGAGGGCTATGGCTACACCTTC | CSAREGYGYTF
- | TRBJ2-3 | - | TRBV4-1 | TGCGCCAGCAGCCAAGTACTGGAAGAGGTGGCAGATACGCAGTATTTT | CASSQVLEEVADTQYF
- | TRBJ1-5 | once | TRBV5-6 | TGTGCCAGCAGTAGGCGTGGTGGGGCCAGCAATCAGCCCAAGCATTTT | CASSRRGGASNQPKHF
TRBD2 | TRBJ2-3 | few | TRBV24-1 | TGTGCCACCAGTGATCGGGGAAGCGGGACGGATACGCAGTATTTT | CATSDRGSGTDTQYF
- | TRBJ2-7 | - | TRBV6-5 | TGTGCCACCTCAAAACGGGGGAGGCTCAACGAGCAGTACTTC | CATSKRGRLNEQYF
- | TRBJ2-7 | - | TRBV6-5 | TGTGCCAACAGTTCTGACAGCTACGAGCAGTACTTC | CANSSDSYEQYF
- | TRBJ2-5 | - | TRBV29-1 | TGCAGCGTTGGTGGGGTACAAGAGATACAGTACTTC | CSVGGVQEIQYF
- | TRBJ2-7 | - | TRBV29-1 | TGCATCGTCTACAGGGAGCAGTACTTC | CIVYREQYF
- | TRBJ2-3 | few | TRBV6-2/TRBV6-3 | TGTGCCAGCCGGACCTCTAGCACAGATACGCAGTATTTT | CASRTSSTDTQYF
TRBD2 | TRBJ2-7 | many | TRBV6-2/TRBV6-3 | TGTGCCAGCAGCCTCGGACTAGCGGGCGTCTACGAGCAGTACTTC | CASSLGLAGVYEQYF
- | TRBJ2-5 | - | TRBV11-2 | TGTGCCAGCAGCTTAGTCTTCGATTTTCCTCAAGATACCCAGTGCTTC | CASSLVFDFPQDTQCF
- | TRBJ1-2 | many | TRBV29-1 | TGCAGCGTTCTGGGGCTGTTTCATGGCTACACCTTC | CSVLGLFHGYTF
- | TRBJ1-4 | - | TRBV7-8 | TGTGCCAGCAGCTTAATACCGCCCTTCGTTACAACTAATGAAAAACTGTTTTTT | CASSLIPPFVTTNEKLFF
- | TRBJ2-2 | - | TRBV11-2 | TGTGGCAGCAGCTCCGGACGGTACACCGGGGAGCTGCTTTTC | CGSSSGRYTGELLF
TRBD2 | TRBJ2-5 | few | TRBV2 | TGTGCCAGCATGAATGCGGGAGAAAAGACCCAGTACTTC | CASMNAGEKTQYF
TRBD2 | TRBJ2-7 | - | TRBV18 | TGTGCCAGCTCACCACGACTAGCGGGAGGGTCCTACGAGCAGTACTTC | CASSPRLAGGSYEQYF